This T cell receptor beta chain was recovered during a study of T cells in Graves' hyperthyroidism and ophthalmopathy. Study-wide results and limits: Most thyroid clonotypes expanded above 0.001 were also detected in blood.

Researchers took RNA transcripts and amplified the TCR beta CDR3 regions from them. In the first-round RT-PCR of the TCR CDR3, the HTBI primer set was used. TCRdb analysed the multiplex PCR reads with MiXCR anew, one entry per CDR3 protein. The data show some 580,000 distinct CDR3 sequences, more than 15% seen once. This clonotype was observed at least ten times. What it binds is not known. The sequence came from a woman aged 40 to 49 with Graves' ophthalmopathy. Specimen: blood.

CDR3 nucleotides: TGCAGTGCTTTTATAGGGGGCTCAGAGACCCAGTACTTC. Encoded protein: CSAFIGGSETQYF. The chain has TRBV20-1 and TRBJ2-5, with 7 bases fitting TRBD1. Germline CDR1 reads DFQATT; CDR2 reads SNEGSKA (reference sequence). CDR3 size: 13 residues. V lost 5 bases and J lost 4; bases outside the gene matches: 7.